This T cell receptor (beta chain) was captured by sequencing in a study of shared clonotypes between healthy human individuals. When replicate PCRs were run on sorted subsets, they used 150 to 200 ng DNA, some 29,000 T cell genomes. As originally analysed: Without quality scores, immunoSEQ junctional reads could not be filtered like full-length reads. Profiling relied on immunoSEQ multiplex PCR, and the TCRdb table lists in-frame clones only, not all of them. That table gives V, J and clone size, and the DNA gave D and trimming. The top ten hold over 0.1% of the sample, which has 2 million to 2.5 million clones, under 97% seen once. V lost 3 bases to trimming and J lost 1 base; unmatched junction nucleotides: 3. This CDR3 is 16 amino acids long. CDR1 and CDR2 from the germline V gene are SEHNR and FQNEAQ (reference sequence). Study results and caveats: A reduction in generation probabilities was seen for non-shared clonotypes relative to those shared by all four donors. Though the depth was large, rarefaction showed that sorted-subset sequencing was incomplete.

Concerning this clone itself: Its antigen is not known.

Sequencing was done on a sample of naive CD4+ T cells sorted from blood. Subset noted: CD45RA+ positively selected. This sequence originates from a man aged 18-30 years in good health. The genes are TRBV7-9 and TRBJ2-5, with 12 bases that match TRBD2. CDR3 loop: CASSFGLAGPQETQYF. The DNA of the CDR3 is TGTGCCAGCAGCTTCGGACTAGCGGGGCCCCAAGAGACCCAGTACTTC. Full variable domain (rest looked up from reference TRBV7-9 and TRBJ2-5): DTGVSQNPRHKITKRGQNVTFRCDPISEHNRLYWYRQTLGQGPEFLTYFQNEAQLEKSRLLSDRFSAERPKGSFSTLEIQRTEQGDSAMYLCASSFGLAGPQETQYFGPGTRLLVL.